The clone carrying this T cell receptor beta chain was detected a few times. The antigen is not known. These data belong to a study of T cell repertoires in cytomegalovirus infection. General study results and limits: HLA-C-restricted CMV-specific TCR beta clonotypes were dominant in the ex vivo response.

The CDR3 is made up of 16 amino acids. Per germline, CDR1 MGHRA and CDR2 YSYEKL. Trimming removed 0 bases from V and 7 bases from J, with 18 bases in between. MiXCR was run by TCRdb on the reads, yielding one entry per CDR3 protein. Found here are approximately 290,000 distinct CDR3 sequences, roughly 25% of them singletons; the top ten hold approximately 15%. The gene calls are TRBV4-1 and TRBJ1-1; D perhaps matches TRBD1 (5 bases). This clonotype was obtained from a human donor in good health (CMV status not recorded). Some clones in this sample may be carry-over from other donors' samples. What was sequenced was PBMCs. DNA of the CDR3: TGCGCCAGCAGCCAAGATCCACTTACGGGACTCCGTGAAGCTTTCTTT. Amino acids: CASSQDPLTGLREAFF.